Sequencing of this T cell receptor beta chain was carried out in a study of cytomegalovirus exposure and HLA in healthy donors. Study findings and constraints: When analyzed later, the rates of TCR association showed variation by HLA locus, with DRB1 the most and HLA-C the fewest. A missense DCLRE1C variant was associated with V- and J-gene trimming of TCR beta chains in a later analysis, and an independent cohort replicated the association. In an earlier analysis, most TCR beta V segments were productive about 87% or about 30% of the time.

The CDR3 sequence is 15 residues long. Per the germline V gene, CDR1 is LNHDA and CDR2 is SQIVND (reference sequence). V lost 0 bases and J 7 bases, leaving 15 bases between the germline ends. With respect to this clone: The antigen is unknown.

PCR primers comprised 60 Vbeta and 13 Jbeta primers. Here immunoSEQ multiplex PCR was the method, and the copy in TCRdb shows in-frame clones only, minus some. The sample has 150,000 to 200,000 clones, about 79% seen once. Sequencing used PBMCs. V gene TRBV19 combines with J gene TRBJ1-2, with D possibly matching TRBD1 (5 bases). The source of this sequence is a woman between 45 and 60 years old in good health and CMV-seronegative. CDR3 sequence reads: CASSIDNRRGSGYTF. The CDR3 DNA follows: TGTGCCAGTAGTATAGATAACAGGAGGGGATCTGGCTACACCTTC.